Listed below are T cell receptor beta chains from one sample, sequenced in a study of T cell repertoires in cytomegalovirus infection. Each CDR3 protein gets one entry after TCRdb re-called the reads with MiXCR. This table holds some 920,000 distinct CDR3 sequences, 30% to 40% found once. Antigens for these TCRs are unknown. The starting material was cultured CD8+ T cells from PBMCs, obtained from culture after CMV antigen stimulation. These TCRs come from a human donor in good health (CMV status not recorded). Some clones in this sample may be carry-over from other donors' samples. The CDR3 runs from the conserved cysteine through the conserved F or W. Each record gives: clone size, D gene, V gene, J gene, CDR3 protein, CDR3 DNA. D genes are given only for firm matches. Only part of the rows carry a size: once, few, many, or a class if the clone is expanded.

NA	TRBD2	TRBV20-1	TRBJ2-7	CSTAVAGGYEQYF	TGCAGTACGGCCGTAGCGGGGGGTTACGAGCAGTACTTC
NA	TRBD1	TRBV20-1	TRBJ2-1	CSATTGVTYNEQFF	TGCAGTGCAACTACAGGGGTAACCTACAATGAGCAGTTCTTC
few	NA	TRBV12-3/TRBV12-4	TRBJ2-5	CASSAEGETQYF	TGTGCCAGCAGTGCCGAGGGGGAGACCCAGTACTTC
few	TRBD2	TRBV19	TRBJ2-1	CASSPGGPSNEQFF	TGTGCCAGTAGCCCGGGGGGGCCATCCAATGAGCAGTTCTTC
few	NA	TRBV28	TRBJ2-5	CASSLVMEETQYF	TGTGCCAGCAGTTTGGTAATGGAAGAGACCCAGTACTTC
NA	NA	TRBV6-2/TRBV6-3	TRBJ1-1	CASSLRGLHMNTEAFF	TGTGCCAGCAGTCTCAGGGGACTCCACATGAACACTGAAGCTTTCTTT
few	TRBD2	TRBV7-6	TRBJ2-7	CASSTSTSGVNSYEQYF	TGTGCCAGCAGCACCTCGACTAGCGGGGTGAACTCCTACGAGCAGTACTTC
NA	NA	TRBV19	TRBJ2-7	CASSIWGLGEQYF	TGTGCCAGTAGTATATGGGGGCTCGGCGAGCAGTACTTC
NA	TRBD1	TRBV20-1	TRBJ1-2	CSAKSIGTGKDGYTF	TGCAGTGCCAAGAGTATTGGGACAGGGAAGGATGGCTACACCTTC
many	NA	TRBV28	TRBJ1-2	CASSLDSNYGYTF	TGTGCCAGCAGTCTCGACAGCAACTATGGCTACACCTTC
few	NA	TRBV6-2/TRBV6-3	TRBJ2-1	CASARVSTYNEQFF	TGTGCCAGCGCTCGGGTCAGCACCTACAATGAGCAGTTCTTC
NA	TRBD1	TRBV27	TRBJ1-1	CTSSWDRGMNTEAFF	TGTACCAGCAGTTGGGACAGGGGCATGAACACTGAAGCTTTCTTT
few	NA	TRBV6-5	TRBJ1-1	CASSGGWNTEAFF	TGTGCCAGCAGTGGAGGCTGGAACACTGAAGCTTTCTTT
once	TRBD1	TRBV4-3	TRBJ2-2	CASSQELGLSTGEFTGELFF	TGCGCCAGCAGCCAAGAATTGGGTTTGTCGACAGGGGAGTTCACCGGGGAGCTGTTTTTT
NA	TRBD2	TRBV6-1	TRBJ2-1	CASCLSGGAINEQFF	TGTGCCAGCTGCCTCTCGGGGGGTGCGATCAATGAGCAGTTCTTC
NA	TRBD2	TRBV7-6	TRBJ2-5	CASSYETSGGLPGETQYF	TGTGCCAGCAGCTACGAGACTAGCGGGGGTTTACCGGGGGAGACCCAGTACTTC
few	TRBD1	TRBV12-3/TRBV12-4	TRBJ2-1	CASSLGNRGSFF	TGTGCCAGCAGTTTGGGGAACAGGGGTTCGTTCTTC
NA	NA	TRBV4-3	TRBJ1-4	CASSRIPGEKLFF	TGCGCCAGCAGCCGGATCCCCGGGGAAAAACTGTTTTTT
NA	NA	TRBV2	TRBJ2-5	CASSDSGTSRSQETQYF	TGTGCCAGCAGTGATTCTGGGACCTCCCGCTCCCAAGAGACCCAGTACTTC
NA	NA	TRBV12-3/TRBV12-4	TRBJ2-5	CASETQGETQYF	TGTGCCAGCGAGACCCAGGGGGAGACCCAGTACTTC
NA	TRBD1	TRBV13	TRBJ1-6	CASSPTGGSYNSPLHF	TGTGCCAGCAGCCCTACAGGGGGCTCCTATAATTCACCCCTCCACTTT
few	TRBD1	TRBV11-3	TRBJ2-5	CASSLWTGGGETQYF	TGTGCCAGCAGCTTATGGACAGGGGGAGGGGAGACCCAGTACTTC
NA	NA	TRBV19	TRBJ1-4	CASSMEWARELFF	TGTGCCAGTAGTATGGAGTGGGCCCGGGAACTGTTTTTT
NA	NA	TRBV12-3/TRBV12-4	TRBJ2-3	CASTIGGDTQYF	TGTGCCAGCACCATAGGGGGGGATACGCAGTATTTT
NA	NA	TRBV25-1	TRBJ2-3	CASSAPGWVAQDTQYF	TGTGCCAGCAGTGCCCCTGGATGGGTTGCGCAAGATACGCAGTATTTT
once	NA	TRBV12-3/TRBV12-4	TRBJ2-7	CASSLRGDKTYEQYF	TGTGCCAGCAGTTTAAGGGGGGACAAAACCTACGAGCAGTACTTC
few	NA	TRBV13	TRBJ2-7	CASSSRDSESYEQYF	TGTGCCAGCAGCTCGCGGGACAGCGAATCCTACGAGCAGTACTTC
few	TRBD1	TRBV7-6	TRBJ1-4	CASSRWGGQANEKLFF	TGTGCCAGCAGCCGTTGGGGGGGACAGGCTAATGAAAAACTGTTTTTT
NA	NA	TRBV5-1	TRBJ1-2	CASGGTSNYGYTF	TGCGCCAGCGGTGGGACGTCGAACTATGGCTACACCTTC
NA	NA	TRBV9	TRBJ2-1	CASSVEVGYNEQFF	TGTGCCAGCAGCGTAGAGGTTGGTTACAATGAGCAGTTCTTC
NA	NA	TRBV7-6	TRBJ2-5	CASSSRGGLGETQYF	TGTGCCAGCAGCTCCCGTGGGGGGTTGGGAGAGACCCAGTACTTC
many	NA	TRBV7-2	TRBJ1-2	CASSLGSVKGRNGYTF	TGTGCCAGCAGCTTAGGGTCTGTTAAAGGGAGGAATGGCTACACCTTC
few	TRBD1	TRBV6-8	TRBJ2-2	CASSYLSDRGKVTGELFF	TGTGCCAGCAGTTACTTATCGGACAGGGGCAAAGTTACCGGGGAGCTGTTTTTT
NA	NA	TRBV12-5	TRBJ1-2	CASGLGNNYGYTF	TGTGCTAGTGGTTTGGGGAATAACTATGGCTACACCTTC
few	NA	TRBV12-5	TRBJ1-1	CASGLVLGTEAFF	TGTGCTAGTGGTTTGGTACTCGGCACTGAAGCTTTCTTT
many	TRBD2	TRBV7-8	TRBJ2-3	CASRNPRPQAGGSTDTQYF	TGTGCCAGCAGAAACCCGAGGCCCCAAGCGGGGGGTAGCACAGATACGCAGTATTTT
few	TRBD1	TRBV10-1	TRBJ1-2	CAGLQGTDYGYTF	TGCGCCGGCCTACAGGGGACGGACTATGGCTACACCTTC
few	TRBD2	TRBV27	TRBJ2-1	CASQTSGSWYEQFF	TGTGCCAGCCAGACTAGCGGGAGTTGGTATGAGCAGTTCTTC
few	NA	TRBV7-9	TRBJ1-2	CASTVGGRSLGGYTF	TGTGCCAGCACCGTAGGGGGACGATCTCTGGGTGGCTACACCTTC
many	NA	TRBV2	TRBJ2-6	CASSDLSGANVLTF	TGTGCCAGCAGTGACTTATCTGGGGCCAACGTCCTGACTTTC
NA	TRBD1	TRBV2	TRBJ1-2	CASSEEGQNGYTF	TGTGCCAGCAGTGAGGAGGGACAGAACGGCTACACCTTC